The T cell receptor beta chain described here comes from a study of blood T cell repertoires in COVID-19. TCRdb's copy holds only in-frame clones and misses some; the assay was immunoSEQ multiplex PCR. The top ten hold 2.5% to 3.5% of the sample, which has fewer than 250,000 clones, roughly 84% seen once. The germline V and J ends were trimmed by 10 bases and 4 bases, with 19 bases remaining between them. CDR3 length equals 14 residues. Germline V gene lookup returns CDR1 LNHDA and CDR2 SQIVND (reference sequence). The sample taken for sequencing was PBMCs or T cells enriched from blood (not recorded which). This receptor was identified in a woman younger than 45 who had recovered from COVID-19. J is TRBJ1-2 and V is TRBV19, with TRBD1 as a possible D gene (5 bases). CDR3 sequence reads: CATSSQGLTYGYTF. The CDR3 coding sequence is TGTGCCACCTCCTCGCAGGGTTTGACCTATGGCTACACCTTC.